The present entry profiles one T cell receptor beta chain with its context. Its antigen is not known. V was pared by 0 bases and J by 4 bases, with 16 bases between. This CDR3 contains 16 residues. Germline V gene sequence: CDR1 SGDLS, CDR2 YYNGEE. The data are from a study of T cell responses to AZD1222 COVID-19 vaccine. Study information: Second-dose intervals near 4 or 12 weeks were combined.

Only in-frame clones appear in the TCRdb table, and some are missing; sequencing was by immunoSEQ multiplex PCR. Of about 90,000 clones listed, 80% to 90% were seen once; the top ten hold 16%. General observations from the study: White British donors predominated, females outnumbered males, and clonal diversity was possibly underestimated. Samples come after the peak T cell response, not at day 14. Baseline seropositivity characterized only a handful of AZD1222 recipients.

Source: peripheral blood, taken on day 0 of AZD1222 vaccination. This chain uses TRBV9 with TRBJ1-2; D is uncertain. The receptor's source is an adult in good health. DNA of the CDR3: TGTGCCAGCAGCGTAGACCCTAACTCCCCGGGCTATGGCTACACCTTC. This codes for CASSVDPNSPGYGYTF.